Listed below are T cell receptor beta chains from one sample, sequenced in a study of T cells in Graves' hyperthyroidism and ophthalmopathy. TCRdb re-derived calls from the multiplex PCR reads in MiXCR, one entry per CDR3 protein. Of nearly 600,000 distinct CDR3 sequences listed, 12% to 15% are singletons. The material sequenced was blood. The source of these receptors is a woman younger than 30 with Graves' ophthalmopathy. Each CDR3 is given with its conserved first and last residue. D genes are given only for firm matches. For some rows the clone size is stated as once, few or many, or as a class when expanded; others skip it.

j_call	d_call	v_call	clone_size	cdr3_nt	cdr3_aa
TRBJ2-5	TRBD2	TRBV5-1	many	TGCGCCAGCAGCTTGGAGGGGATAGCGGGACCACAAGAGACCCAGTACTTC	CASSLEGIAGPQETQYF
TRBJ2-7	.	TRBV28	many	TGTGCCAGCAGGCGGATCTACGAGCAGTACTTC	CASRRIYEQYF
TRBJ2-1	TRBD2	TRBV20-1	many	TGCAGTGCTAGCGGGACTAGCGGGAGGCCCCTCGATGAGCAGTTCTTC	CSASGTSGRPLDEQFF
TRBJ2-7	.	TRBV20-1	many	TGCAGTGCTAGAGTCCCGGGGAGGCACCACTTTAACTACGAGCAGTACTTC	CSARVPGRHHFNYEQYF
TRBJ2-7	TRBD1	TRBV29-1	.	TGCAGCGTTGGTGGGACAGGTTTTTCCTACGAGCAGTACTTC	CSVGGTGFSYEQYF
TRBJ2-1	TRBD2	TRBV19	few	TGTGCCAGTAGTACCTTGACTAGCGGGAATGAGCAGTTCTTC	CASSTLTSGNEQFF
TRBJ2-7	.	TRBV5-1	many	TGCGCCAGCAGCTTGGGAAGGGAGACCTACGAGCAGTACTTC	CASSLGRETYEQYF
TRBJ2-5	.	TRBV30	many	TGTGCCTGGGGAGAGGGAGAGACCCAGTACTTC	CAWGEGETQYF
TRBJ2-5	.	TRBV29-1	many	TGCAGCGTTGAAGATACACGGGTCCAAGAGACCCAGTACTTC	CSVEDTRVQETQYF
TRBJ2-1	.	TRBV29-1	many	TGCAGCGTTGAACCTAGCTCCTACAATGAGCAGTTCTTC	CSVEPSSYNEQFF
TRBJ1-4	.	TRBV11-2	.	TGTGCCAGCAGCTTAGGTTTCACGGGTAAAAATGAAAAACTGTTTTTT	CASSLGFTGKNEKLFF
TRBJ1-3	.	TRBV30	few	TGTGCCTTCGATAGGGCGGCTGGAAACACCATATATTTT	CAFDRAAGNTIYF
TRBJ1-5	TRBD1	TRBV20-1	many	TGCAGTGCTAGGGGGGACAGGGCAGGCAATCAGCCCCAGCATTTT	CSARGDRAGNQPQHF
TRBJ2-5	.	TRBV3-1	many	TGTGCCAGCAGCCAAGATTGGTCCCAAGAGACCCAGTACTTC	CASSQDWSQETQYF
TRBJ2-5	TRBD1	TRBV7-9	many	TGTGCCAGCAGCTCCAAATCCAATGACAGGGGGTCTGGGGAGACCCAGTACTTC	CASSSKSNDRGSGETQYF
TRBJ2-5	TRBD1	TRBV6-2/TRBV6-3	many	TGTGCCAGCAGTAAGGGGGCTTTGGGGACCCAGTACTTC	CASSKGALGTQYF
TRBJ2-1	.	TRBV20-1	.	TGCAGTGCATATCCGGGGGCCGGCTCCTACAATGAGCAGTTCTTC	CSAYPGAGSYNEQFF
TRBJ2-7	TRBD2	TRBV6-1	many	TGTGCCAGCAGTTTTGGACTAGCGGAGTCCTACGAGCAGTACTTC	CASSFGLAESYEQYF
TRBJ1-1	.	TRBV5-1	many	TGCGCCAGCAGCTTGGCCGGGCACAACACTGAAGCTTTCTTT	CASSLAGHNTEAFF
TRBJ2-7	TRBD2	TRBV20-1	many	TGCAGTGCTAGAGATCGACGGCGGGGGATCTACGAGCAGTACTTC	CSARDRRRGIYEQYF
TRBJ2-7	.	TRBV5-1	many	TGCGCCAGCAGTCCTGGGGGGAGCTATATCTACGAGCAGTACTTC	CASSPGGSYIYEQYF
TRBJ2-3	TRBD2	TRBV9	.	TGTGCCAGCAGCGTAGCGGCTAGCGGGATGACAGATACGCAGTATTTT	CASSVAASGMTDTQYF
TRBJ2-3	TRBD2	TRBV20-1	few	TGCAGTGCTAGAGATCCGGGAGGGCCGGGAGATACGCAGTATTTT	CSARDPGGPGDTQYF
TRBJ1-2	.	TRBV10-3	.	TGTGCCATCAGTGGTACACAGGGAAGCTATGGCTACACCTTC	CAISGTQGSYGYTF
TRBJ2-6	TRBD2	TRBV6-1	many	TGTGCCAGCAGCCCCTCGGCGGGAGTTACCTCCTCTGGGGCCAACGTCCTGACTTTC	CASSPSAGVTSSGANVLTF
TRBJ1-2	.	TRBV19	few	TGTGCCAGTAGTACACAGGGCCCGGGCTACACCTTC	CASSTQGPGYTF
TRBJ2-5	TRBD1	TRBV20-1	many	TGCAGTGCTGGCAGGACAGGCACCCCGCAAACCCAGTACTTC	CSAGRTGTPQTQYF
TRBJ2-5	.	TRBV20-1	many	TGCAGTGCTAGATATCACGGCCAAGAGACCCAGTACTTC	CSARYHGQETQYF
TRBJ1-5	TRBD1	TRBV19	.	TGTGCCAGTAGTAAGGGGACAGGGAGGGGCATCAATCAGCCCCAGCATTTT	CASSKGTGRGINQPQHF